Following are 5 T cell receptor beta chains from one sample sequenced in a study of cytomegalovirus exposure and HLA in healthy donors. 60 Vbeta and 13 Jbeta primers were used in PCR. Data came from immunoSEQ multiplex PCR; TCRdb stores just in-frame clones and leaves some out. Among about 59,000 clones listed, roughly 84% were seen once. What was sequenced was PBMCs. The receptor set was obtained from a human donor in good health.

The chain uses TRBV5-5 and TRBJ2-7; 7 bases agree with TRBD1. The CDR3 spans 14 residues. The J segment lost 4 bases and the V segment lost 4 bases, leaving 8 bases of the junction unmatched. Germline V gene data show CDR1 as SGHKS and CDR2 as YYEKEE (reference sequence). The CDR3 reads CASSTLGGGYEQYF. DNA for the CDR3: TGTGCCAGCAGCACCTTAGGGGGCGGGTACGAGCAGTACTTC. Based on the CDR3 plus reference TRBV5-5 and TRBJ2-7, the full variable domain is DAGVTQSPTHLIKTRGQQVTLRCSPISGHKSVSWYQQVLGQGPQFIFQYYEKEERGRGNFPDRFSARQFPNYSSELNVNALLLGDSALYLCASSTLGGGYEQYFGPGTRLTVT.

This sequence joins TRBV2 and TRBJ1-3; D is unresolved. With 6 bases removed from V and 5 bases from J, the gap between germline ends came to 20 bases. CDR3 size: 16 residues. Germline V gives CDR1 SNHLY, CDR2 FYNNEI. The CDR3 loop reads CASSEKGGRRRNTIYF. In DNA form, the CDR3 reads TGTGCCAGCAGCGAGAAGGGTGGGAGGAGACGAAACACCATATATTTT.

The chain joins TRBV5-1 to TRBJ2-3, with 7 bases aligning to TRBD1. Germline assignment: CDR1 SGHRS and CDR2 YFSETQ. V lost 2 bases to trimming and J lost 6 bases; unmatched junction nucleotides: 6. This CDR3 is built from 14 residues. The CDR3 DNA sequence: TGCGCCAGCAGCTTCATGCAGGGGGTGGATACGCAGTATTTT. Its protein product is CASSFMQGVDTQYF.

CDR3 coding DNA: TGCGCCAGCAGCCAAGAGGGTGACAGGGGGCTTAACGGGGAGCTGTTTTTT. Protein: CASSQEGDRGLNGELFF. The chain joins TRBV4-1 to TRBJ2-2, with 10 positions matching TRBD1. This CDR3 spans 17 amino acids. The trim removed 0 bases at V and 7 bases at J, leaving 8 bases unmatched. Germline loops: CDR1 MGHRA, CDR2 YSYEKL.

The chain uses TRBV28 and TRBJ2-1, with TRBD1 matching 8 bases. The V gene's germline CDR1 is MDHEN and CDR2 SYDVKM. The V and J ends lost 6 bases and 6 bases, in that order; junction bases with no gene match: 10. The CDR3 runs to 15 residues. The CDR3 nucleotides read TGTGCCAGCAGAACGACCGGGGACAGGATCAATGAGCAGTTCTTC. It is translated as CASRTTGDRINEQFF.